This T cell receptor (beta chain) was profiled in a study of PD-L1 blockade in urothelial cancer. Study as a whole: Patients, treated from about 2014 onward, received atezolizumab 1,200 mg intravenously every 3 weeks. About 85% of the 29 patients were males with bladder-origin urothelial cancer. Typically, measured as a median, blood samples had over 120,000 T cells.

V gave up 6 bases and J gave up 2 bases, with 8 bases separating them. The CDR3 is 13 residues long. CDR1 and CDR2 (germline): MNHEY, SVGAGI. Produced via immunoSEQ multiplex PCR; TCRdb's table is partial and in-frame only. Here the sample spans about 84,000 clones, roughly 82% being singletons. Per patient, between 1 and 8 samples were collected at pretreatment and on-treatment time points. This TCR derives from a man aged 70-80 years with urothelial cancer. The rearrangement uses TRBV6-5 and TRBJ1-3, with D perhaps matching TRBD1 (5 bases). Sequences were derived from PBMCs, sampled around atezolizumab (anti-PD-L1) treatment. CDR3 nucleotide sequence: TGTGCCAGCAGGGAGGGGCCTGGAAACACCATATATTTT. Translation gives CASREGPGNTIYF.